Below, 2 T cell receptor beta chains from the same sample are listed, as sequenced in a study of blood T cell repertoires in COVID-19. Produced via immunoSEQ multiplex PCR; TCRdb's table is partial and in-frame only. The sample lists some 230,000 clones, around 83% seen once, with roughly a tenth in the top ten. Sequencing was performed on peripheral blood. Every receptor here comes from a woman aged 45 to 65 with COVID-19, enrolled during active disease.

V and J are TRBV19 and TRBJ2-2, with D possibly being TRBD2 (5 bases). From germline, CDR1 is LNHDA and CDR2 SQIVND (reference sequence). The CDR3 is 16 amino acids. The V gene lost 2 bases and the J gene lost 0 bases, with 10 bases spanning the gap. Here the CDR3 DNA reads TGTGCCAGTAGTATAACGGGAACCACGAACACCGGGGAGCTGTTTTTT. It yields the protein CASSITGTTNTGELFF.

The V and J genes are TRBV3-1 (or the pseudogene TRBV3-2) and TRBJ1-4; the D is unclear. Trimming cost V 1 base and J 5 bases, with 14 bases left between them. CDR1 is LGHDT and CDR2 is YNNKEL in the germline V gene (reference sequence). The CDR3 loop spans 16 amino acids. The CDR3 nucleotides are TGTGCCAGCAGCCAAGGGTGGAGTATATGGAATGAAAAACTGTTTTTT. Amino acids: CASSQGWSIWNEKLFF.